One T cell receptor beta chain is described in this entry. The data are from a study of T cell changes during pregnancy in multiple sclerosis. This table comes from immunoSEQ multiplex PCR, and its TCRdb copy is limited to in-frame clones, with some not included. The data hold more than 55,000 clones, with 75% to 95% observed a single time. The CDR3 extends over 15 amino acids. Germline loops: CDR1 MDHEN, CDR2 SYDVKM. The trim removed 4 bases at V and 2 bases at J, leaving 8 bases unmatched. Sequenced here: peripheral blood, sampled in the first trimester of pregnancy. The source of this sequence is a female donor in good health, enrolled as a control in a pregnancy study. This chain joins TRBV28 and TRBJ2-7; 7 positions match TRBD2. This CDR3 reads CASSSGGQGPYEQYF. Here the CDR3 DNA reads TGTGCCAGCAGTTCGGGAGGTCAGGGCCCCTACGAGCAGTACTTC.